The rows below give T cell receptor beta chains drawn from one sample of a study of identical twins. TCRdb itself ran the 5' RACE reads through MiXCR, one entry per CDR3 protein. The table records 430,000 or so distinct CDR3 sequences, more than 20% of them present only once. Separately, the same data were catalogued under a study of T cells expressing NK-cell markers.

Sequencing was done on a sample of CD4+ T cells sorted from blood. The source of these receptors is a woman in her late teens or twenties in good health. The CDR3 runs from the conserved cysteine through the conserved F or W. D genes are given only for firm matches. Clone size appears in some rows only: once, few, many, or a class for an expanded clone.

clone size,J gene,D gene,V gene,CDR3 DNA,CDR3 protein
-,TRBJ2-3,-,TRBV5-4,TGTGCCAGCAGCCCCTCTAGCGCGTCTAGCACAGATACGCAGTATTTT,CASSPSSASSTDTQYF
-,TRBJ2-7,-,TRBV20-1,TGCAGTGCTAGAGATGTTCAGATCCCCTACGAGCAGTACTTC,CSARDVQIPYEQYF
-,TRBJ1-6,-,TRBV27,TGTGCCAGCAGTCCACGAGAATGGTATCGGTCACCCCTCCACTTT,CASSPREWYRSPLHF
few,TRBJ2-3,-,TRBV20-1,TGCAGTGCTAGTGGGGCGGTGAGCACAGATACGCAGTATTTT,CSASGAVSTDTQYF
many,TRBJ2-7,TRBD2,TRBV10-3,TGTGCCATCAGTGATAGGACTAGCGGGAGTGTCGACGAGCAGTACTTC,CAISDRTSGSVDEQYF
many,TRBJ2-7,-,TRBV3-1,TGTGCCAGCAGCCTCACGGTATCCTCCTACGAGCAGTACTTC,CASSLTVSSYEQYF
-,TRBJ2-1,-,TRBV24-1,TGTGCCACCAGTGAGCCAGCCTACAATGAGCAGTTCTTC,CATSEPAYNEQFF
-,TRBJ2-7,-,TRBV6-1,TGTGCCAGCTCGAATCACGAGCAGTACTTC,CASSNHEQYF
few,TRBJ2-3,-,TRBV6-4,TGTGCCAGCAGTGACTTGGGGGGGCCAGGAACAGTGCAGTATTTT,CASSDLGGPGTVQYF
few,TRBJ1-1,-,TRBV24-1,TGTGCCACCAGTTCTACCATTAATTGGTCTGAAGCTTTCTTT,CATSSTINWSEAFF
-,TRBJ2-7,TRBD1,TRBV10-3,TGTGCCATCAGCGCGACCGGGACAGGGGGCTACGAGCAGTACTTC,CAISATGTGGYEQYF
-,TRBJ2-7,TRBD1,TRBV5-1,TGCGCCAGCAGCCGTCTAGACAGGGTCCACGAGCAGTACTTC,CASSRLDRVHEQYF
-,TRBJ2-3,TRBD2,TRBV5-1,TGCGCCAGCAGCCCAAGGACTAGCGGGAGGCCCACAGATACGCAGTATTTT,CASSPRTSGRPTDTQYF
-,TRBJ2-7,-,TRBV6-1,TGTGCCAGCAGTGAAGCGGGATTAAACACCTACGAGCAGTACTTC,CASSEAGLNTYEQYF
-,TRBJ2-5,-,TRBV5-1,TGCGCCAGCAGCTTGGCAAGGGGCCAGGGAGAGACCCAGTACTTC,CASSLARGQGETQYF
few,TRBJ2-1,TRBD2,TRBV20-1,TGCAGTGCTTCAGGGCGCTCTAGCGGGTTTAATGAGCAGTTCTTC,CSASGRSSGFNEQFF
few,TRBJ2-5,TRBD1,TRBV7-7,TGTGCTAGCAGCTTCACAGGGGGAGAGACCCAGTACTTC,CASSFTGGETQYF
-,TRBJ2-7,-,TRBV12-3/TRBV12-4,TGTGCCAGCAGTTTAATGCTCTACGAGCAGTACTTC,CASSLMLYEQYF
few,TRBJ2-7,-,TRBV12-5,TGTGCTAGTGGTTTGACAAATCCATCCGAGCAGTACTTC,CASGLTNPSEQYF
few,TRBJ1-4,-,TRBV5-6,TGTGCCAGCAGCTTGTGGGGTTTAGGGGAAAAACTGTTTTTT,CASSLWGLGEKLFF
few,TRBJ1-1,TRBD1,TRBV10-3,TGTGCCATCAGGGCGCGAGGGGACAGTGAAGCTTTCTTT,CAIRARGDSEAFF
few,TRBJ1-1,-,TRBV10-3,TGTGCCGTTAGCACACGAGACACTGAAGCTTTCTTT,CAVSTRDTEAFF
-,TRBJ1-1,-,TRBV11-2,TGTGCCAGCAGCCAGGCGGACCTAAAGGGGTTTCTGAACACTGAAGCTTTCTTT,CASSQADLKGFLNTEAFF
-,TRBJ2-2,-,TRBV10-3,TGTGCCATCAAGGGCAGCGCGAACACCGGGGAGCTGTTTTTT,CAIKGSANTGELFF
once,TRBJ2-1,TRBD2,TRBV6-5,TGTGCCACCATTACGCCGGGACTAGCGGGAGAACGGCAGTTCTTC,CATITPGLAGERQFF
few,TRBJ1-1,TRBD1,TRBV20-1,TGCAGTATAACCACAGGGGGACACACTGAAGCTTTCTTT,CSITTGGHTEAFF
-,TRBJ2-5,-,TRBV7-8,TGTGCCAGCAGCCACGGGAAGACCCAGTACTTC,CASSHGKTQYF
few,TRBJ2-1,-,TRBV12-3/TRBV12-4,TGTGCCAGCAGTTTGCGAGGGCGGAATGAGCAGTTCTTC,CASSLRGRNEQFF
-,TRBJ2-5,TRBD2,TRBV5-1,TGCGCCAGCAGCTATGCGGCGGGGGTTTACCAAGAGACCCAGTACTTC,CASSYAAGVYQETQYF
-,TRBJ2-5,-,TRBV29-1,TGCAGCGTCCGCCCAGGGGAAGAGACCCAGTACTTC,CSVRPGEETQYF
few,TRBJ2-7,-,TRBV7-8,TGTGCCAGCAGCTTTGCGAACGAGCAGTACTTC,CASSFANEQYF
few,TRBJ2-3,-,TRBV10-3,TGTGCCATCAGCGCTCAGGGCAGGGCGAACACAGATACGCAGTATTTT,CAISAQGRANTDTQYF
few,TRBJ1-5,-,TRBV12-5,TGTGCTAGTGGTTTGGGGCAGGCCTTCAATCAGCCCCAGCATTTT,CASGLGQAFNQPQHF
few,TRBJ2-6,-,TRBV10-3,TGTGCCACCAGGACAGACTCTGGGGCCAACGTCCTGACTTTC,CATRTDSGANVLTF
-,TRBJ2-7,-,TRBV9,TGTGCCAGCAGCGTAGGATCTGAACCCTACGAGCAGTACTTC,CASSVGSEPYEQYF
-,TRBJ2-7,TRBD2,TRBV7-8,TGTGCCAGCAGCCAAGGAGTAGCGGGCCCCTACGAGCAGTACTTC,CASSQGVAGPYEQYF
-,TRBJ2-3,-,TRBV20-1,TGCAGTGCTAGAGACGGCGGGCCTACAGATACGCAGTATTTT,CSARDGGPTDTQYF